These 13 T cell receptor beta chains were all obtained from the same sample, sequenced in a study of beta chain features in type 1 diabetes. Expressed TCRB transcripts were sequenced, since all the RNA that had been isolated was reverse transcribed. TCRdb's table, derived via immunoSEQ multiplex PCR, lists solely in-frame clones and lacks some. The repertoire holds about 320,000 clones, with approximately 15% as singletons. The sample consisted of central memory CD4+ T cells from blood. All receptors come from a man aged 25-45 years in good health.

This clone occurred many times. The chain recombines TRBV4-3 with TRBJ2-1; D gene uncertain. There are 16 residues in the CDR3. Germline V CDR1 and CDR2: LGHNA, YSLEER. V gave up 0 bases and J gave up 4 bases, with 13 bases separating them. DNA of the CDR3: TGCGCCAGCAGCCAAGATAGTGGCCAGTTTTACAATGAGCAGTTCTTC. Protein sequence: CASSQDSGQFYNEQFF.

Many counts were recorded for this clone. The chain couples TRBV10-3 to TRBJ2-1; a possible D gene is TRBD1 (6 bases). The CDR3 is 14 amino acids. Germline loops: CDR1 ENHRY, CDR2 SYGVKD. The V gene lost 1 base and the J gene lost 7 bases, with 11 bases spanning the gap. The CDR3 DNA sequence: TGTGCCATCAGTGAGTTCTCAGACAGGAATGAGCAGTTCTTC. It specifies CAISEFSDRNEQFF.

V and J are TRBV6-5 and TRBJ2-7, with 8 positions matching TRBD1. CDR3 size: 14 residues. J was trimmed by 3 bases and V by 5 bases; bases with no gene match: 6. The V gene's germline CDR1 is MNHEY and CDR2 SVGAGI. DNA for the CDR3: TGTGCCAGCAGTATGACAGGGGCGGGCTACGAGCAGTACGTC. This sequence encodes CASSMTGAGYEQYV.

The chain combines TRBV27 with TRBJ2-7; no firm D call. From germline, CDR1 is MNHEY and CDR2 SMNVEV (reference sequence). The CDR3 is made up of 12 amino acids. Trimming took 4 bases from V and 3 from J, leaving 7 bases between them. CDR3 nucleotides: TGTGCCAGCAGTTCCCGGAGCTACGAGCAGTACTTC. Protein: CASSSRSYEQYF.

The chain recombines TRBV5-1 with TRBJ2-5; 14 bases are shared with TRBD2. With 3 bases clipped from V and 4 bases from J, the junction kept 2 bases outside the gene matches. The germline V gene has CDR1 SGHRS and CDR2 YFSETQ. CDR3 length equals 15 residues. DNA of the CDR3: TGCGCCAGCAGCTGGGGACTAGCGGGAGTAGAGACCCAGTACTTC. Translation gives CASSWGLAGVETQYF.

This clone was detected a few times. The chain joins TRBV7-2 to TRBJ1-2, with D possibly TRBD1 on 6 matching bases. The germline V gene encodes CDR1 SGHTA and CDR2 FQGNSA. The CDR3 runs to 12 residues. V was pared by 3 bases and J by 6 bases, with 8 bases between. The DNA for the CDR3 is TGTGCCAGCAGCTTGTACAGGGATGGCTACACCTTC. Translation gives CASSLYRDGYTF.

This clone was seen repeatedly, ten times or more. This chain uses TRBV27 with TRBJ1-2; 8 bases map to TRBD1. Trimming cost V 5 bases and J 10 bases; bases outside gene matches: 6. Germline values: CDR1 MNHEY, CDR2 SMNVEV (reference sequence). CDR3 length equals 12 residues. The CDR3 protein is CASSHGQGDYTF. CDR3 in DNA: TGTGCCAGCAGTCACGGACAGGGTGACTACACCTTC.

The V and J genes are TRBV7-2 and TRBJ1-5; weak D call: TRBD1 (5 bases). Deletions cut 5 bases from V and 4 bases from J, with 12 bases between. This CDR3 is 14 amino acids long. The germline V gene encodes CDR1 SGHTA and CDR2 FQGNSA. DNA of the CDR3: TGTGCCAGCAGCCGAGTTCCAGGGAATCAGCCCCAGCATTTT. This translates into CASSRVPGNQPQHF.

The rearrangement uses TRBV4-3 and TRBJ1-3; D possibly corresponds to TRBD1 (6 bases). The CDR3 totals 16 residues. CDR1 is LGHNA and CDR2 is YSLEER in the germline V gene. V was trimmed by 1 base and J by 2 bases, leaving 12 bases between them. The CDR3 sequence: CASSQGKTGTGNTIYF. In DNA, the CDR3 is TGCGCCAGCAGCCAAGGCAAGACAGGCACTGGAAACACCATATATTTT.

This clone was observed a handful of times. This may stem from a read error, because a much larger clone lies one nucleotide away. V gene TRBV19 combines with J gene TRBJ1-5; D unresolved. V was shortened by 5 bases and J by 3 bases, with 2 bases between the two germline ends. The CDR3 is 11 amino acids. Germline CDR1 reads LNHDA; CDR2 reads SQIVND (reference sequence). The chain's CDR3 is CASSSNQPQHF. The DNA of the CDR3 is TGTGCCAGTAGTTCCAATCAGCCCCAGCATTTT.

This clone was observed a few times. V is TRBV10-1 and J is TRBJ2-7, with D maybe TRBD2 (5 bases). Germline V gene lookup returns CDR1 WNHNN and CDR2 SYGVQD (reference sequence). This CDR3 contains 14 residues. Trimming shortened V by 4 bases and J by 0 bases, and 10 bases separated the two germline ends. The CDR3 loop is CASSGSGNSYEQYF. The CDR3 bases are TGCGCCAGCAGTGGTTCGGGAAACTCCTACGAGCAGTACTTC.

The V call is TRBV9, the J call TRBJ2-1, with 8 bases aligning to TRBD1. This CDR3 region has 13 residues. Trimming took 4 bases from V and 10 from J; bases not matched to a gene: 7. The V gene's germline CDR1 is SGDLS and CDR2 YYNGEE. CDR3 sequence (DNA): TGTGCCAGCAGCCAATTTCGGGACAGGGAGCAGTTCTTC. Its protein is CASSQFRDREQFF.

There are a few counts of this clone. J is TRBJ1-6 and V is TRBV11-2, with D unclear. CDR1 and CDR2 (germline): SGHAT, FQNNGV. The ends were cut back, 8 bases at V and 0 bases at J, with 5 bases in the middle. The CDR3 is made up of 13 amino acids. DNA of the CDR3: TGTGCCAGCTCAAGCTCCTATAATTCACCCCTCCACTTT. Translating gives CASSSSYNSPLHF.